The 12 T cell receptor beta chains reported below all come from one sample, sequenced in a study of OX40 agonist ivuxolimab in advanced cancers. TCRdb's copy holds only in-frame clones and misses some; the assay was immunoSEQ multiplex PCR. The sample holds some 130,000 clones, around 93% seen once. Material: CD4+ or CD8+ T cells sorted from blood, obtained in a trial of the OX40 agonist ivuxolimab. The receptor set was obtained from an adult with an advanced solid tumor such as melanoma, head and neck, liver or kidney cancer.

This clone was seen just once. J is TRBJ2-7 and V is TRBV7-2; 11 bases are a match to TRBD1. CDR3 length: 17 amino acids. Germline CDR1 and CDR2: SGHTA and FQGNSA. V was clipped by 4 bases and J by 3 bases; unmatched bases: 11. The chain's CDR3 is CASSSGPGQGDFYEQYF. CDR3 nucleotide sequence: TGTGCCAGCAGCTCCGGACCGGGACAGGGGGACTTCTACGAGCAGTACTTC. Full variable domain (remainder filled in from reference TRBV7-2 and TRBJ2-7): GAGVSQSPSNKVTEKGKDVELRCDPISGHTALYWYRQSLGQGLEFLIYFQGNSAPDKSGLPSDRFSAERTGGSVSTLTIQRTQQEDSAVYLCASSSGPGQGDFYEQYFGPGTRLTVT.

The chain is built from TRBV7-8 and TRBJ2-4, with 10 bases that match TRBD1. J was trimmed by 6 bases and V by 1 base; bases with no gene match: 3. The CDR3 runs to 15 residues. Germline V gene sequence: CDR1 SGHVS, CDR2 FQNEAQ. The CDR3: CASSLEGQGRNIQYF. CDR3 bases: TGTGCCAGCAGCTTAGAGGGACAGGGGCGAAACATTCAGTACTTC.

The V and J genes are TRBV7-3 and TRBJ2-1, with 7 bases that match TRBD1. This CDR3 contains 15 residues. Losses at the gene ends were 0 bases for V and 6 bases for J; bases not matched to a gene: 5. Per the germline V gene, CDR1 is SGHTA and CDR2 is FQGTGA. The CDR3 bases are TGTGCCAGCAGCTTAACGTTCGCAGGGGGCAATGAGCAGTTCTTC. Amino acid sequence: CASSLTFAGGNEQFF.

V gene TRBV4-2 combines with J gene TRBJ2-1; 7 positions match TRBD1. Germline V gene lookup returns CDR1 LGHNA and CDR2 YNFKEQ. With V trimmed by 4 bases and J by 3 bases, 3 bases remained unmatched. The CDR3 contains 14 residues. CDR3 coding DNA: TGTGCCAGCAGCCTCGGGACAGTCTACAATGAGCAGTTCTTC. It specifies CASSLGTVYNEQFF.

As concerns this clone: One end of the junction fails to match germline, which may point to a read error. The rearrangement links TRBV7-7 to TRBJ1-5; TRBD1 is a possible D gene (6 bases). This CDR3 has 16 amino acids. Germline CDR1 is SSHAT and CDR2 is FNYEAQ (reference sequence). This CDR3 reads CASSLPDYHRDQPQHF. The CDR3 DNA reads TGTGCTAGCAGCTTACCGGACTACCACAGGGATCAGCCCCAGCATTTT.

This chain uses TRBV9 with TRBJ1-4; D possibly corresponds to TRBD1 (6 bases). The CDR3 totals 14 residues. V was clipped by 2 bases and J by 4 bases, with 9 bases between them. From germline, CDR1 is SGDLS and CDR2 YYNGEE. CDR3 in amino acids: CASSVTGFNEKLFF. CDR3 in DNA: TGTGCCAGCAGCGTGACAGGTTTTAATGAAAAACTGTTTTTT.

The chain uses TRBV7-3 and TRBJ2-7; tentative D call: TRBD1 (5 bases). CDR3 length: 13 amino acids. Germline V gene data show CDR1 as SGHTA and CDR2 as FQGTGA. The V gene lost 5 bases and the J gene lost 2 bases, with 10 bases spanning the gap. CDR3 in DNA: TGTGCCAGCAGCCGTCTAGGGGCCTACGAGCAGTACTTC. This gives the protein CASSRLGAYEQYF.

The chain is built from TRBV7-9 and TRBJ1-4, with D hard to call. The germline V gene encodes CDR1 SEHNR and CDR2 FQNEAQ (reference sequence). The CDR3 extends over 17 amino acids. The V end was cut by 1 base, the J end by 3 bases, with 15 bases between. CDR3 DNA sequence: TGTGCCAGCAGCTTAGGAACACATCAGGTGCCTAATGAAAAACTGTTTTTT. Its translation: CASSLGTHQVPNEKLFF.

This chain uses TRBV11-3 with TRBJ2-1, with TRBD1 as a possible D gene (5 bases). CDR1 is SGHNT, CDR2 YENEEA, per germline. The CDR3 extends over 15 amino acids. V dropped 1 base and J dropped 6 bases, with 13 bases sitting between them. The CDR3: CASSLGQGHGNEQFF. CDR3 coding DNA: TGTGCCAGCAGCTTAGGGCAGGGTCACGGCAATGAGCAGTTCTTC.

The CDR3 loop reads CASRWGRGTPNTEAFF. The DNA for the CDR3 is TGTGCCAGCAGATGGGGCAGGGGTACCCCTAACACTGAAGCTTTCTTT. J is TRBJ1-1 and V is TRBV28; D possibly corresponds to TRBD1 (6 bases). The germline gives CDR1 MDHEN, CDR2 SYDVKM. The CDR3 has 16 amino acids. The V and J ends lost 6 bases and 2 bases respectively, with 19 bases between them.

A single count supports this clone. The rearrangement uses TRBV5-1 and TRBJ2-4; a weak D match, TRBD2 (6 bases). The germline V gene has CDR1 SGHRS and CDR2 YFSETQ. This CDR3 contains 13 residues. Deletions cut 3 bases from V and 9 bases from J, with 13 bases between. The CDR3 DNA follows: TGCGCCAGCAGCTGGGGGGTCTCTAGCATTCAGTACTTC. Translation: CASSWGVSSIQYF.

The chain uses TRBV28 and TRBJ2-7; D uncertain. Germline assignment: CDR1 MDHEN and CDR2 SYDVKM. CDR3 length: 11 amino acids. Trimming cost V 3 bases and J 6 bases, with 6 bases left between them. The CDR3 DNA reads TGTGCCAGCAGTTTCGCCGGCGAGCAGTACTTC. Its translation is CASSFAGEQYF. Using reference TRBV28 and TRBJ2-7 for the parts outside the CDR3, the full variable domain is DVKVTQSSRYLVKRTGEKVFLECVQDMDHENMFWYRQDPGLGLRLIYFSYDVKMKEKGDIPEGYSVSREKKERFSLILESASTNQTSMYLCASSFAGEQYFGPGTRLTVT.